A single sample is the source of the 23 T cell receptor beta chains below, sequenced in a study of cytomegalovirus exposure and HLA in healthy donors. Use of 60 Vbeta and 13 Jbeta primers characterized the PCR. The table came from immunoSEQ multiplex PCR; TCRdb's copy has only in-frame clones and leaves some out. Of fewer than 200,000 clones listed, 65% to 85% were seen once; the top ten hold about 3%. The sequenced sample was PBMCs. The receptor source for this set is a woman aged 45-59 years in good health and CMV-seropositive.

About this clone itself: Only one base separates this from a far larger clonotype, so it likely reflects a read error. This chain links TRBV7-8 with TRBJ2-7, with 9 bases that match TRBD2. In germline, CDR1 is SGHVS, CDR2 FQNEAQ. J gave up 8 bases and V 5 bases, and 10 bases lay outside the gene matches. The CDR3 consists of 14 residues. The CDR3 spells CASSPTSGLVQQYF. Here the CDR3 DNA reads TGTGCCAGCAGCCCGACTAGCGGTTTAGTTCAGCAGTACTTC.

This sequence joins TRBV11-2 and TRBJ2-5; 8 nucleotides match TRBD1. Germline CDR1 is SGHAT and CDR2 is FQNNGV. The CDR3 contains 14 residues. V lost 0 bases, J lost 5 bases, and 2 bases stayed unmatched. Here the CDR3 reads CASSLDTGGETQYF. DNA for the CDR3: TGTGCCAGCAGCTTAGATACAGGGGGTGAGACCCAGTACTTC.

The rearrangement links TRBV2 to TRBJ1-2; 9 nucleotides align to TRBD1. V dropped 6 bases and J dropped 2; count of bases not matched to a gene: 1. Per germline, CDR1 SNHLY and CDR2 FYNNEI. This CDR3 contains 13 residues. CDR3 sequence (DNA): TGTGCCAGCAGCGGACAGGGGAACTATGGCTACACCTTC. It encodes CASSGQGNYGYTF.

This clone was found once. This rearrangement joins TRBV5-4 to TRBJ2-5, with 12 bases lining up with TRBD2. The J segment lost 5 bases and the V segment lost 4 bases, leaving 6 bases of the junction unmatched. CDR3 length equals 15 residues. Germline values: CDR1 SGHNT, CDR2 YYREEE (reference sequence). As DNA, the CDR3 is TGTGCCAGCAGCCTGAAAGGACTAGCGGGGGAGACCCAGTACTTC. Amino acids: CASSLKGLAGETQYF.

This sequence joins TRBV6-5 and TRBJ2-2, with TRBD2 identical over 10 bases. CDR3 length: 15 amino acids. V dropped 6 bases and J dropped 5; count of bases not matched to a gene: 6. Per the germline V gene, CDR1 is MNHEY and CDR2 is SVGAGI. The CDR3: CASRSGGAGTGELFF. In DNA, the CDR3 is TGTGCCAGCAGGAGCGGGGGGGCTGGTACCGGGGAGCTGTTTTTT.

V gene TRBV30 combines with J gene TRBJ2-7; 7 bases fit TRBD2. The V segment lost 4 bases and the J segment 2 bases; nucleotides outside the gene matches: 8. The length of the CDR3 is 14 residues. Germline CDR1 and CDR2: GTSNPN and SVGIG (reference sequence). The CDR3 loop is CAWNVQRGPYEQYF. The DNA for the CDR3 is TGTGCCTGGAATGTCCAGCGGGGACCCTACGAGCAGTACTTC.

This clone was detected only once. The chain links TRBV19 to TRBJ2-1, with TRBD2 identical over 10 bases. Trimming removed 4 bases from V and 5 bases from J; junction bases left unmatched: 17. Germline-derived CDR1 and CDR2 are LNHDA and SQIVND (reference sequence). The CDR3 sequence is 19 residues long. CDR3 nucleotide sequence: TGTGCCAGTAGTACGCTAGCGGGGGCCCACCCCCCCTACAACAATGAGCAGTTCTTC. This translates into CASSTLAGAHPPYNNEQFF.

As DNA, the CDR3 is TGTGCCAGCAGAAGGCGTGGACTAGCGGGGGGCGCCCGGGAGACCCAGTACTTC. Residues: CASRRRGLAGGARETQYF. V usage is TRBV5-6 and J usage is TRBJ2-5; TRBD2 agrees at 14 bases. The CDR3 has 18 amino acids. Trimming took 5 bases from V and 5 from J; bases not matched to a gene: 14. Germline V CDR1 and CDR2: SGHDT, YYEEEE.

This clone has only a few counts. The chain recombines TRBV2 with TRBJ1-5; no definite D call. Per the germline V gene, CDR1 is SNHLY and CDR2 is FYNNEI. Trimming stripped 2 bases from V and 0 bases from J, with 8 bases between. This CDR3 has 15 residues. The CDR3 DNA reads TGTGCCAGCAGTGAACAACAGTATAGCAATCAGCCCCAGCATTTT. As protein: CASSEQQYSNQPQHF.

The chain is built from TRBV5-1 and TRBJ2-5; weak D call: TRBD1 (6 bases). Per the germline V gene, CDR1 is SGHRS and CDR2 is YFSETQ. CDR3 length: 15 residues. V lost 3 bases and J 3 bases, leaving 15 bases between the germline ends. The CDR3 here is CASSWAGTLEETQYF. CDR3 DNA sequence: TGCGCCAGCAGCTGGGCCGGGACACTCGAAGAGACCCAGTACTTC.

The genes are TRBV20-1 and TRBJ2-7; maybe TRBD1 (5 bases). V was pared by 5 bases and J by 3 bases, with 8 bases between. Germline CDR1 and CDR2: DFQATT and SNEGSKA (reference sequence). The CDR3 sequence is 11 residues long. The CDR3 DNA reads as TGCAGTGCTCGACAGATCTACGAGCAGTACTTC. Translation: CSARQIYEQYF.

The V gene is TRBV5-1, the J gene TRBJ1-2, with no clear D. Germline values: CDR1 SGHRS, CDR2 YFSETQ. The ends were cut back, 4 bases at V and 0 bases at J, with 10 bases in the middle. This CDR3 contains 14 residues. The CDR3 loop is CASSPFNTNYGYTF. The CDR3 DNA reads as TGCGCCAGCAGCCCCTTTAATACTAACTATGGCTACACCTTC.

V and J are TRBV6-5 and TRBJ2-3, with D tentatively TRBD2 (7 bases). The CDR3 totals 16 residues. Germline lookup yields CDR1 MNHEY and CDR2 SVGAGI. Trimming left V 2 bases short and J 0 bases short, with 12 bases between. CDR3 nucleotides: TGTGCCAGCAGTTACGTTGCGGGGGCGAGCACAGATACGCAGTATTTT. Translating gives CASSYVAGASTDTQYF.

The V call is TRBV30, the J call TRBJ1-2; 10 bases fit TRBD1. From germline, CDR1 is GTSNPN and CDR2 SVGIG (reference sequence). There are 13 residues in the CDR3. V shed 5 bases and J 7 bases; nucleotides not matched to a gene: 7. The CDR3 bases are TGTGCCTGGGTTACCCGGGACAGGGGTGGCTACACCTTC. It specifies CAWVTRDRGGYTF.

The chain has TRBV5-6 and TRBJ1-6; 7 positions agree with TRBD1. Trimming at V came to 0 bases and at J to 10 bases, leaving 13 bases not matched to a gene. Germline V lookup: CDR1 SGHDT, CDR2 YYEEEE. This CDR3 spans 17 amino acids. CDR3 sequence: CASSLVSLGTVSSPLHF. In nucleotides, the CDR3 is TGTGCCAGCAGCTTGGTTTCGTTAGGGACAGTATCCTCACCCCTCCACTTT.

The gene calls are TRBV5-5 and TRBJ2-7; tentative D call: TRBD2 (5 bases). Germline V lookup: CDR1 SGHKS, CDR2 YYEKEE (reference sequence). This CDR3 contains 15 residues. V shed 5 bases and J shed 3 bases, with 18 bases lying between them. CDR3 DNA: TGTGCCAGCAGTATACTCGACATCGGGGTCTACGAGCAGTACTTC. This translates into CASSILDIGVYEQYF.

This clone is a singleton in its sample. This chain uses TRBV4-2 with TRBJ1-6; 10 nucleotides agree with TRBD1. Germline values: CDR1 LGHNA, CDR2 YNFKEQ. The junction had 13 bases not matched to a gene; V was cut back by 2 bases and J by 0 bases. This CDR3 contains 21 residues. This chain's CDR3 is CASSQPPSGTGAGSYNSPLHF. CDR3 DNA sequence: TGTGCCAGCAGCCAACCCCCCTCGGGGACAGGGGCAGGCTCCTATAATTCACCCCTCCACTTT.

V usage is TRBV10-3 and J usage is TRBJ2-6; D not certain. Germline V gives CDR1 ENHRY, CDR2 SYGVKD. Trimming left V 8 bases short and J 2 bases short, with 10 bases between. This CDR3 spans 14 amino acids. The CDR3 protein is CAIPASAGANVLTF. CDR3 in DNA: TGTGCCATCCCTGCGAGTGCTGGGGCCAACGTCCTGACTTTC.

For the CDR3, the DNA is TGTGCCAGCAGCCCAGGGTTCTACGAGCAGTACTTC. This encodes CASSPGFYEQYF. The chain joins TRBV7-9 to TRBJ2-7, with D possibly TRBD1 on 5 matching bases. This CDR3 contains 12 residues. Trimming cost V 5 bases and J 3 bases, with 8 bases left between them. The germline V gene has CDR1 SEHNR and CDR2 FQNEAQ (reference sequence).

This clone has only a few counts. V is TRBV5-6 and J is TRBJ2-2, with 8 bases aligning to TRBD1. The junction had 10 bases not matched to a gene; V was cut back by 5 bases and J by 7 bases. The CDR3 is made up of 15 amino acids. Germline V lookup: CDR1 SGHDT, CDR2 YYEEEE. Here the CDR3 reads CASSPLDRAGGELFF. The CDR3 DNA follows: TGTGCCAGCAGTCCTCTGGACAGGGCAGGCGGGGAGCTGTTTTTT.

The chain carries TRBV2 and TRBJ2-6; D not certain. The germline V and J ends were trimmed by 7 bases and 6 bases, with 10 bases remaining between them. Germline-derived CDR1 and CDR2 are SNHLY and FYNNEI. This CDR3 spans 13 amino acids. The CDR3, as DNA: TGTGCCAGCACCGGTGTCGAGGCCAACGTCCTGACTTTC. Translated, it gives CASTGVEANVLTF.

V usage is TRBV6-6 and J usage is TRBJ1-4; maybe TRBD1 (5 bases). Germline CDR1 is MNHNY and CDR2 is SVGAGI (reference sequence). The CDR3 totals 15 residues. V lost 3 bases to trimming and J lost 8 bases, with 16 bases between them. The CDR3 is CASSYQGRVAEKLFF. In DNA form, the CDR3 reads TGTGCCAGCAGTTATCAGGGTAGGGTGGCGGAAAAACTGTTTTTT.

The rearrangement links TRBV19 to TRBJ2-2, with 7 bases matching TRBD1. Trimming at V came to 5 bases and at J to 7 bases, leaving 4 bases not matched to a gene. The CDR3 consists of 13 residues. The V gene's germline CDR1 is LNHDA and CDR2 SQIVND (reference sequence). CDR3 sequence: CASSRQGDGELFF. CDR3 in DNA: TGTGCCAGTAGTCGACAGGGAGACGGGGAGCTGTTTTTT.